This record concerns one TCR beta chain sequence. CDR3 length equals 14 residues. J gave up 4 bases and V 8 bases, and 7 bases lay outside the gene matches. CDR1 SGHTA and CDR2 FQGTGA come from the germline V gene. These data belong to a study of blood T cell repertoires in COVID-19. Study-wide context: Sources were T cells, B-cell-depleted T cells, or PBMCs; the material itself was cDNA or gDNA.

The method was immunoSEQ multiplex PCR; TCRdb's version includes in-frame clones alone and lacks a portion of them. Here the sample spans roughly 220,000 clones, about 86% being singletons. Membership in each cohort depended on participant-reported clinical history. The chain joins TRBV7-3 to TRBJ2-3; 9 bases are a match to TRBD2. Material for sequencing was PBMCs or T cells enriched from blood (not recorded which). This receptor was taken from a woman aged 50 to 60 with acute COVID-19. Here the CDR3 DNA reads TGTGCCAGCGGGAAAGGGACTAGCCCAGATACGCAGTATTTT. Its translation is CASGKGTSPDTQYF.